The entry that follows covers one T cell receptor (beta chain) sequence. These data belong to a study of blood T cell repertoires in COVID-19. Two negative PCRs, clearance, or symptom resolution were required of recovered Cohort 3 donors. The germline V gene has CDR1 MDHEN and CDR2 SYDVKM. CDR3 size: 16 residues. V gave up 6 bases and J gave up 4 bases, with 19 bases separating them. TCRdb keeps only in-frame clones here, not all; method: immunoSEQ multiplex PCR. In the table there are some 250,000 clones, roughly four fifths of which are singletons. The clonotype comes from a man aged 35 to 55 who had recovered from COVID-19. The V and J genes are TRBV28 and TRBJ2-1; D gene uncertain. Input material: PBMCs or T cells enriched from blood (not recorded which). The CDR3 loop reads CASSPGRPATYNEQFF. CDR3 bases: TGTGCCAGCAGCCCCGGTCGCCCGGCGACTTACAATGAGCAGTTCTTC.